Sequencing of this T cell receptor beta chain was carried out in a study of cytomegalovirus exposure and HLA in healthy donors. Profiled with immunoSEQ multiplex PCR; TCRdb holds only in-frame clones, not every one. The sample includes 200,000 to 300,000 clones, around nine tenths of them seen just once. Germline CDR1 reads MNHEY; CDR2 reads SVGAGI. CDR3 length: 15 residues. The V end lost 0 bases, the J end lost 5 bases, and 10 bases lay between the germline ends. Notes on the study in general: Listed as cytomegalovirus-associated were 150 or so TCR beta chains.

In its sample, this clone was seen once. Its antigen is currently unknown. This chain links TRBV6-5 with TRBJ1-4; possibly TRBD1 for D (6 bases). The specimen sequenced was PBMCs. This sequence was found in a man between 18 and 35 years old in good health and CMV-seronegative. Here the CDR3 reads CASSYSGHENEKLFF. CDR3 in DNA: TGTGCCAGCAGTTACTCGGGACATGAGAATGAAAAACTGTTTTTT.